This T cell receptor (beta chain) was documented in a study of read filtering for tumor transcriptome and immune sequencing. At the level of the study: Per sample, TCR-region reads ranged about 4 to 11 million by IR-seq, roughly 80 to 1,300 by RNA-seq.

CDR1 is SGHAT, CDR2 FQNNGV, per germline. The CDR3 covers 12 residues. Trimming took 5 bases from V and 10 from J, leaving 12 bases between them. From approximately 430 ng of RNA, a library with molecular barcoded alpha/delta and beta/gamma adaptors was made. TCRdb used MiXCR to reprocess the reads, holding one entry per CDR3 protein. The sample yields 750 to 1,000 distinct CDR3 sequences, over 65% seen once. The sample taken for sequencing was a population of CD138-negative cells sorted from bone marrow. J is TRBJ2-1 and V is TRBV11-2; D may be TRBD1 (6 bases). The receptor was isolated from a donor at least 40 years old with multiple myeloma. This table probably holds off-target reads from a library built for another chain. The DNA of the CDR3 is TGTGCCAGCAGCGCCCTCCAGGGGGAGCAGTTCTTC. This gives the protein CASSALQGEQFF.